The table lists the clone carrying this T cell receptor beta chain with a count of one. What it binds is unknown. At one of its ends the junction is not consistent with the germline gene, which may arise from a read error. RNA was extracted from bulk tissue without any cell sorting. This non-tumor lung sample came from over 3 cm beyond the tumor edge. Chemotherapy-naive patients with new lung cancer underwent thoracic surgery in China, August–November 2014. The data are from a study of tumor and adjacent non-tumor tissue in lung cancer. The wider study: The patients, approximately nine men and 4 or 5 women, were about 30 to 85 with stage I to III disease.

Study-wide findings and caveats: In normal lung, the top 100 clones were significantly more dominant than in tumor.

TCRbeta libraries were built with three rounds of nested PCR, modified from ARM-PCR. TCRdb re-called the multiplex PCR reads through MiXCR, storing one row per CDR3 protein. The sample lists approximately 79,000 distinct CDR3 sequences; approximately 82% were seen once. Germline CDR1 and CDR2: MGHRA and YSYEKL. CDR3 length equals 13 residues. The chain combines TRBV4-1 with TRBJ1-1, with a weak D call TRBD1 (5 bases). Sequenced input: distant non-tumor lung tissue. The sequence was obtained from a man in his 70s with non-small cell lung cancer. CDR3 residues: CASSTQGDTEALF. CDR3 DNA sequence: TGCGCCAGCAGCACCCAGGGTGACACTGAAGCTTTATTT.